The 10 T cell receptor beta chains listed next were all sequenced from one sample in a study of metastatic and nonmetastatic thyroid tumors. Thyroid surgery took place with no prior treatment in any patient. TCRdb re-clonotyped the PCR reads via MiXCR. This table holds 30,000 to 45,000 clones, 25% to 30% found once. Sequenced: blood. The source is a male donor with papillary thyroid cancer or a benign thyroid nodule (not recorded which). Some clones in this sample may be carry-over from other donors' samples.

The chain couples TRBV18 to TRBJ1-2; D perhaps matches TRBD1 (6 bases). V was trimmed by 2 bases and J by 4 bases, leaving 14 bases between them. The germline V gene encodes CDR1 KGHSH and CDR2 LQKENI. The CDR3 is 15 amino acids. The CDR3 DNA reads TGTGCCAGCTCACCAGAAAACAGGGCTGCCTATGGCTACACCTTC. Protein product: CASSPENRAAYGYTF.

The sample holds a few counts of this clone. V and J are TRBV10-2 and TRBJ1-5; D not resolved. V was shortened by 7 bases and J by 1 base, with 8 bases between the two germline ends. The V gene's germline CDR1 is WSHSY and CDR2 SAAADI. The CDR3 totals 13 residues. The CDR3 DNA sequence: TGCGCCAGCACCGCAGGAAGCAATCAGCCCCAGCATTTT. It yields the protein CASTAGSNQPQHF.

This clone appeared many times. The identical CDR3 is also encoded by other nucleotide sequences in the sample. The chain couples TRBV3-1 to TRBJ2-1; 12 bases match TRBD2. The CDR3 loop spans 22 amino acids. The V and J ends lost 0 bases and 0 bases, in that order; junction bases with no gene match: 15. Germline V gene lookup returns CDR1 LGHDT and CDR2 YNNKEL (reference sequence). CDR3 loop: CASSQEAGTSGQPLYSYNEQFF. CDR3 bases: TGTGCCAGCAGCCAAGAGGCGGGGACTAGCGGGCAACCCCTTTACTCCTACAATGAGCAGTTCTTC.

The CDR3 DNA is TGTGCCAGCAGCACGACAGGGGTACGGGAAAAACTGTTTTTT. It yields the protein CASSTTGVREKLFF. The V and J genes are TRBV3-1 and TRBJ1-4; 8 nucleotides agree with TRBD1. With 5 bases clipped from V and 8 bases from J, the junction kept 7 bases outside the gene matches. The length of the CDR3 is 14 residues. CDR1 is LGHDT and CDR2 is YNNKEL in the germline V gene (reference sequence). The full variable domain, its missing parts supplied by reference TRBV3-1 and TRBJ1-4, is DTAVSQTPKYLVTQMGNDKSIKCEQNLGHDTMYWYKQDSKKFLKIMFSYNNKELIINETVPNRFSPKSPDKAHLNLHINSLELGDSAVYFCASSTTGVREKLFFGSGTQLSVL.

This clone was recorded many times. The V and J genes are TRBV27 and TRBJ2-1, with TRBD2 matching over 8 bases. This CDR3 is built from 20 residues. The V segment lost 3 bases and the J segment 3 bases; nucleotides outside the gene matches: 19. Germline CDR1 reads MNHEY; CDR2 reads SMNVEV (reference sequence). CDR3 sequence reads: CASSFPRGTLSGANYNEQFF. In DNA, the CDR3 is TGTGCCAGCAGTTTCCCCCGAGGGACCCTTAGCGGGGCAAACTACAATGAGCAGTTCTTC.

The rearrangement links TRBV12-3 or TRBV12-4 to TRBJ2-7; no firm D call. V lost 3 bases, J lost 5 bases, and 8 bases lay in between. The CDR3 is 12 amino acids. CDR3 region: CASSFWLHEQYF. The CDR3, as DNA: TGTGCCAGCAGTTTTTGGCTCCACGAGCAGTACTTC.

This sequence joins TRBV18 and TRBJ2-7; 8 nucleotides align to TRBD1. CDR1 is KGHSH, CDR2 LQKENI, per germline. V gave up 0 bases and J gave up 2 bases; unmatched junction bases: 0. The CDR3 length is 14 residues. This CDR3 is CASSPPGQAYEQYF. Here the CDR3 DNA reads TGTGCCAGCTCACCACCGGGACAGGCCTACGAGCAGTACTTC.

The table lists this clone with many counts. The rearrangement joins TRBV9 to TRBJ2-2, with D unresolved. The length of the CDR3 is 14 residues. Germline V gene data show CDR1 as SGDLS and CDR2 as YYNGEE. The V and J ends lost 0 bases and 5 bases respectively, with 8 bases between them. The CDR3 spells CASSVGFGTGELFF. The CDR3 region has the DNA TGTGCCAGCAGCGTAGGATTTGGAACCGGGGAGCTGTTTTTT.

The CDR3 spells CASSILSSPATEAFF. The CDR3 DNA is TGCGCCAGCAGCATATTAAGTTCCCCCGCCACTGAAGCTTTCTTT. The chain combines TRBV5-1 with TRBJ1-1; D is unresolved. Germline V gives CDR1 SGHRS, CDR2 YFSETQ. The CDR3 runs to 15 residues. V dropped 4 bases and J dropped 4 bases, with 17 bases sitting between them.

This sequence joins TRBV5-1 and TRBJ1-1; D might be TRBD1 (6 bases). Looked up from germline, CDR1 is SGHRS and CDR2 is YFSETQ. V was trimmed by 1 base and J by 7 bases, leaving 20 bases between them. There are 16 residues in the CDR3. For the CDR3, the DNA is TGCGCCAGCAGCTTGAATATGAGATCCAGGGGCTATGAAGCTTTCTTT. It translates to CASSLNMRSRGYEAFF.